This is a list of T cell receptor beta chains from one sample in a study of cytomegalovirus exposure and HLA in healthy donors. The protocol was immunoSEQ multiplex PCR, while the TCRdb copy is restricted to in-frame clones and leaves out a portion. The sample data list approximately 61,000 clones. Sequenced input: PBMCs. Receptors were obtained from a woman younger than 35 in good health and CMV-seronegative. Both conserved end residues are trimmed from each CDR3. The order of the fields is CDR3 protein, J gene, V gene.

CDR3aa: ASSEGEVYEQY; j_gene: -; v_gene: TRBV6-1
CDR3aa: ASPRGGAQETQY; j_gene: TRBJ2-5; v_gene: TRBV7-2
CDR3aa: AWSADIAYEQY; j_gene: TRBJ2-7; v_gene: TRBV30
CDR3aa: ASSFQAVIDTQY; j_gene: TRBJ2-3; v_gene: TRBV5-1
CDR3aa: ASSSLAGPETQY; j_gene: TRBJ2-5; v_gene: TRBV5-1
CDR3aa: ASTQRGGAEAF; j_gene: TRBJ1-1; v_gene: TRBV7-2
CDR3aa: ASSIDRGNYGYT; j_gene: TRBJ1-2; v_gene: TRBV19
CDR3aa: ASRTAKQGRKAF; j_gene: TRBJ1-1; v_gene: TRBV27
CDR3aa: ASSLPSLANYGYT; j_gene: TRBJ1-2; v_gene: TRBV28
CDR3aa: ASSLSPTSGGTYEQY; j_gene: TRBJ2-7; v_gene: TRBV5-1
CDR3aa: ASSGGQGAGELF; j_gene: TRBJ2-2; v_gene: TRBV5-1
CDR3aa: ASSPRSSTVMNTEAF; j_gene: TRBJ1-1; v_gene: TRBV18
CDR3aa: ASSQGPGTGFYEQY; j_gene: TRBJ2-7; v_gene: TRBV4-1
CDR3aa: ASSQGLAGEETQY; j_gene: TRBJ2-5; v_gene: TRBV4-1
CDR3aa: ASSLLGGGIYEQY; j_gene: TRBJ2-7; v_gene: TRBV7-2
CDR3aa: ASSQPDRGSEKLF; j_gene: TRBJ1-4; v_gene: TRBV4-1
CDR3aa: ASSPSGGSYEQY; j_gene: TRBJ2-7; v_gene: TRBV6-6
CDR3aa: AWGRQTNEKLF; j_gene: TRBJ1-4; v_gene: TRBV30
CDR3aa: AWSRSTRWAEAF; j_gene: TRBJ1-1; v_gene: TRBV30
CDR3aa: ASSQARGRAAYGYT; j_gene: TRBJ1-2; v_gene: TRBV14
CDR3aa: ASRTGTNQPQH; j_gene: TRBJ1-5; v_gene: TRBV6-6
CDR3aa: ASSFPGLADFTDTQY; j_gene: TRBJ2-3; v_gene: TRBV28
CDR3aa: ASSLRGDSGNTIY; j_gene: TRBJ1-3; v_gene: TRBV5-1
CDR3aa: ASSPPNAGGAGANVLT; j_gene: TRBJ2-6; v_gene: TRBV18
CDR3aa: ATRLAGAGEQF; j_gene: TRBJ2-1; v_gene: TRBV6-5
CDR3aa: ASSSDLTSYEQY; j_gene: TRBJ2-7; v_gene: TRBV7-2
CDR3aa: ASSSDSNQPQH; j_gene: TRBJ1-5; v_gene: TRBV5-1
CDR3aa: ASSPGLVDGELF; j_gene: TRBJ2-2; v_gene: TRBV7-2
CDR3aa: ASTEGGAPSQPQH; j_gene: TRBJ1-5; v_gene: TRBV6-1
CDR3aa: ASSLVVTSGRSEQF; j_gene: TRBJ2-1; v_gene: TRBV5-1
CDR3aa: ASSQTGTGIYEQY; j_gene: TRBJ2-7; v_gene: TRBV4-2
CDR3aa: ASSFGLAGTDTQY; j_gene: TRBJ2-3; v_gene: TRBV5-1
CDR3aa: AISVLRGQRETQY; j_gene: TRBJ2-5; v_gene: TRBV10-3
CDR3aa: ASSLADSSYGYT; j_gene: TRBJ1-2; v_gene: TRBV7-2
CDR3aa: ATSSGRNTEAF; j_gene: TRBJ1-1; v_gene: TRBV15
CDR3aa: ASSLGGSRYGTDTQY; j_gene: TRBJ2-3; v_gene: TRBV5-1
CDR3aa: ASNPTGSPGEQY; j_gene: TRBJ2-7; v_gene: TRBV2
CDR3aa: ASSMTGWSNYGYT; j_gene: TRBJ1-2; v_gene: TRBV6-1
CDR3aa: ASSFGSVTENEKLF; j_gene: TRBJ1-4; v_gene: TRBV5-1